This T cell receptor (beta chain) was retrieved from a study of monozygotic twins with inflammatory bowel disease (dated by TCRdb to the late 2010s). Background on the whole study: The full study comprised about 28 monozygotic twin pairs: nine German pairs (four IBD-concordant, five IBD-discordant) and 19 IBD-discordant Danish pairs. The search for disease-associated traits relied mainly on comparing IBD patients with their genetically identical healthy co-twins within discordant pairs. Each individual had, on average, about 151 000 unique TCRalpha sequences and 181 000 unique TCRbeta sequences available for analysis.

In regard to this clonotype: Its antigen specificity is not known.

Receptors were amplified or captured by 5' RACE. For each TCR library, around 3,500 ng of total RNA was used. For each sample, cDNA synthesis was carried out in eight separate reactions using SMARTScribe reverse transcriptase. During cDNA synthesis, unique molecular identifiers containing a 6-nucleotide sample barcode were introduced by template switching. Two nested PCRs of about 17 and 10 cycles amplified the TCRalpha and TCRbeta cDNA, and bead purification followed each PCR. Before amplification, the cDNA was treated with uracil DNA-glycosylase and purified using the QIAquick PCR purification kit. The second PCR added Illumina TruSeq-compatible adapters along with sample-specific barcodes. Library quality and concentration were checked on TapeStation and Qubit, and libraries were pooled at 5 to 6.5 ng each. Sequencing of the pooled libraries was done on an Illumina HiSeq2500 single-index Rapid Run using custom sequencing primers and 2 x 100 bp reads. The study's processing was this. PCR and sequencing errors were corrected by UMI-based consensus assembly using MiGEC version 1.2.6. V(D)J alignment, clonotype assembly and CDR3 extraction were performed with MiXCR version 2.1.1. Gene usage, clonotype sharing and MAIT/NKT TCR abundance were normalised by analysing the top 1000, 10 000 and 20 000 clonotypes per sample. After downsampling to 27 000 UMIs, diversity was calculated as the inverse Simpson index using the vegan R package. Paired Mann-Whitney U tests were applied to discordant twin pairs, and Benjamini-Hochberg correction was used for multiple testing. TCRdb reprocessed the reads and assigns one entry to each CDR3 protein sequence, leaving out DNA. The V and J calls reflect TCRdb's pipeline rather than the authors' work. The sample table holds fewer than 550,000 distinct CDR3 sequences. The ten most abundant clones make up 2% to 3% of the sample.

From each donor, a 2.5 ml peripheral blood sample was drawn into PAXgene tubes and stored at -80 degrees C. Without T cell sorting, total RNA was isolated from whole blood using the PAXgene blood miRNA kit on an automated QIAcube. Peripheral blood from monozygotic twin pairs who were concordant or discordant for inflammatory bowel disease underwent deep TCRalpha and TCRbeta repertoire profiling using unique molecular barcoding. Smoking habits were recorded for all twin pairs, and individuals were classified as current, former or never smokers. Reading the germline V gene (reference sequence) gives CDR1 LGHDT and CDR2 YNNKEL. The CDR3 covers 15 residues, taking in both the cysteine and the phenylalanine. The protein alone is recorded here. Overall study results and their limits: No single strong signal or clonotype linked to IBD turned up in the results, so the idea that one exists was not supported. Measured by the inverse Simpson index, TCRbeta repertoire diversity was lower in IBD patients than in their healthy co-twins. Repertoire similarity did not differ between concordant and discordant twins, which could be due to limited statistical power. Distinction between different T cell subtypes could not be achieved in the analysis. Compared with healthy twins, IBD patients shared fewer clonotypes with other individuals, and the difference was most pronounced in patients with signs of disease activity. Because patients received different immunosuppressive treatments, the repertoires may have picked up extra background noise and variability between individuals.

Sequencing was carried out using blood. The chain employs TRBV3-1 and TRBJ2-1; TCRdb indicates TRBD1, and absent DNA this call remains unverified. This TCR was recovered from a human donor with ulcerative colitis or Crohn's disease, or a healthy co-twin of an affected twin (not recorded which). The CDR3 region: CASSQNAHRGNEQFF.